The clone carrying this T cell receptor beta chain was found a few times. The data belong to a study of beta chain features in type 1 diabetes. Study in general: Taken together, all samples contributed 107,917,701 examined sorted cells.

There was one heparinised blood draw per donor, averaging roughly 120 mL. The investigators reverse transcribed all of the isolated RNA, so they sequenced expressed TCRB transcripts. The data were produced by immunoSEQ multiplex PCR, yet TCRdb's version contains in-frame clones alone and is incomplete. Of approximately 330,000 clones in the sample, 11% were seen once. Germline CDR1 reads MDHEN; CDR2 reads SYDVKM. This CDR3 region has 11 residues. Trimming pared 3 bases from V and 5 bases from J, leaving 4 bases between. This clonotype originated in a woman in her thirties in good health. The chain uses TRBV28 and TRBJ1-2; D gene ambiguous. The sample comprised naive CD4+ T cells from blood. CDR3 bases: TGTGCCAGCAGTTTCGGGTATGGCTACACCTTC. This translates into CASSFGYGYTF.